The entry below gives a single TCR beta chain sequence along with its context. The antigen it binds to is not known. The input lacks base qualities; no much larger clone sits a single base away. Cut back by 1 base and 1 base, the V and J ends lie 8 bases apart. Inclusive of the bounding cysteine and phenylalanine, the CDR3 is 14 residues long. Solely the CDR3 DNA is kept, with 42 bases framed from the first base. CDR1 SGHRS and CDR2 YFSETQ were looked up in the germline V gene. This sample is part of a study of blood T cell repertoires in COVID-19 (dated by TCRdb to about 2020). Notes on the research overall: Samples covering the acute and convalescent phases of COVID-19 were provided by collaborators in the United States, Italy and Spain. The prospective study material was composed of cDNA or gDNA derived from T cells, B-cell-depleted T cells, or PBMCs. Deeply sampled blood TCRbeta repertoires from subjects exposed to, actively infected with, or recovered from COVID-19 were included in the dataset. The repertoires were released in a freely available public database intended as a resource for research on the immune response to SARS-CoV-2. The samples were drawn from the first 160 participants of the ongoing ImmuneRACE study and from 1,200 or so subjects provided by 6 global collaborators. Sample metadata almost always included a de-identified subject ID, COVID-19 status, age in years and sex. HLA class I and class II types, where available, came from metadata supplied by the sample provider rather than from assay-based typing.

Each collaborating institution followed its own protocols to collect whole blood in K2EDTA tubes. For TCRbeta analysis, collaborators shipped samples in one of three forms: frozen whole blood, isolated PBMCs, or DNA extracted from either of those sample types. Points the paper makes about the study in general: How much clinical and demographic metadata was included differed by source and by participant, and the metadata was provided uncurated.

TCRbeta CDR3 regions were amplified from genomic DNA using the immunoSEQ Assay, a bias-controlled multiplex PCR. In the original analysis: Nucleated cell counts per sample were estimated from amplification of reference gene primers within the assay. To quantify the absolute abundance of each unique TCRbeta CDR3 rearrangement, sequence reads were collapsed and filtered. For each sample, productive Simpson clonality was calculated as the square root of Simpson's diversity index over productive rearrangements. TCRdb's version of the immuneACCESS table is confined to in-frame rearrangements and falls short of the full clone set. An unresolved V gene accounts for under half of the shortfall where checked; the remainder is of unknown origin. V, J and clone size are taken as reported in that table, and D and trimming were inferred from the DNA itself. The sample data list about 180,000 clones, and 80% to 90% of these were observed just once. Together, the top ten hold around 9.9% of the sample.

The sequence links TRBV5-1 to TRBJ1-1; D gene: possibly TRBD1, on 5 matching bases. The sample comprised peripheral blood. The TCR sequence derives from a human donor with active or convalescent COVID-19. The donor label of this sample is uncertain. The CDR3 corresponds to CASSLQGTNTEAFF. Read as DNA, the sequence is TGCGCCAGCAGCTTGCAGGGTACGAACACTGAAGCTTTCTTT. Outside the CDR3, residues come from the reference TRBV5-1 and TRBJ1-1 proteins, so the full variable domain is: KAGVTQTPRYLIKTRGQQVTLSCSPISGHRSVSWYQQTPGQGLQFLFEYFSETQRNKGNFPGRFSGRQFSNSRSEMNVSTLELGDSALYLCASSLQGTNTEAFFGQGTRLTVV.